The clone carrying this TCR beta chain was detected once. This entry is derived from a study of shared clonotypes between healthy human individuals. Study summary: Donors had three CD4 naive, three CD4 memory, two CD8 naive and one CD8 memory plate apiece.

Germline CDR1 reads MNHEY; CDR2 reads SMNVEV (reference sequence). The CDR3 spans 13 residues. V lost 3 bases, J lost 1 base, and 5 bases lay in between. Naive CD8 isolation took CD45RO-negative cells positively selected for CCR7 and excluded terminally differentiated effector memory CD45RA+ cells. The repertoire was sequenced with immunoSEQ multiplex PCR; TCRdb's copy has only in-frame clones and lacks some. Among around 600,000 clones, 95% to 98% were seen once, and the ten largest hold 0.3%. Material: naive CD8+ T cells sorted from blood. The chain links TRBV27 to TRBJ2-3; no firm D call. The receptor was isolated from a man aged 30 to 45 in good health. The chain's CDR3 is CASSFVGTDTQYF. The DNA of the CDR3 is TGTGCCAGCAGTTTTGTGGGCACAGATACGCAGTATTTT.